This paragraph reports one TCR beta chain. J was trimmed by 8 bases and V by 5 bases; bases with no gene match: 8. This CDR3 contains 13 residues. The data derive from a study of T-cell reconstitution after alpha-beta-depleted transplantation in children. For TCRbeta, the library was prepared with unique molecular identifiers. TCRdb used MiXCR to reprocess the PCR reads, holding one entry per CDR3 protein. This table has about 690,000 distinct CDR3 sequences, roughly 17% appearing once. The material was PBMCs from the stem cell graft donor, obtained from the stem cell graft. The TCR sequence derives from a human donor who donated a stem cell graft to a child with acute myeloid leukemia. The gene calls are TRBV12-3 or TRBV12-4 and TRBJ1-2, with 7 positions matching TRBD1. CDR3 sequence: CASSLRQGGGYTF. Here the CDR3 DNA reads TGTGCCAGCAGTCTCCGACAGGGAGGGGGCTACACCTTC.